These 10 T cell receptor beta chains were all obtained from the same sample, sequenced in a study of T cells in Graves' hyperthyroidism and ophthalmopathy. Amplified TCR beta CDR3 regions came from RNA transcripts. Using the HTBI primer set, a first-round RT-PCR was run on the TCR CDR3. TCRdb re-analysed the multiplex PCR reads in MiXCR, keeping a single row per CDR3 protein. Of a few hundred thousand distinct CDR3 sequences listed, 40% to 50% are singletons. The sample taken for sequencing was peripheral blood or thyroid tissue (not recorded which). These receptors came from an adult woman with Graves' disease, either hyperthyroidism or ophthalmopathy (not recorded which).

In its sample, this clonotype was seen many times. V and J are TRBV11-2 and TRBJ1-6, with D uncertain. The V and J ends lost 2 bases and 8 bases respectively, with 13 bases between them. Germline CDR1 SGHAT, CDR2 FQNNGV. This CDR3 contains 15 residues. CDR3 nucleotides: TGTGCCAGCAGCTTAATGGTTGGAGTAGATTCACCCCTCCACTTT. Translated: CASSLMVGVDSPLHF.

This clonotype was found many times. The CDR3 region is CASSQDTGPYGYTF. DNA for the CDR3: TGCGCCAGCAGCCAAGACACGGGACCTTATGGCTACACCTTC. V gene TRBV4-1 combines with J gene TRBJ1-2; possible D gene TRBD1, 5 bases. CDR1 is MGHRA, CDR2 YSYEKL, per germline. The CDR3 extends over 14 amino acids. Deletions cut 0 bases from V and 5 bases from J, with 10 bases between.

The gene calls are TRBV20-1 and TRBJ1-2; D is undetermined. CDR3 size: 12 residues. Per the germline V gene, CDR1 is DFQATT and CDR2 is SNEGSKA (reference sequence). V lost 5 bases and J lost 4, with 11 bases in between. CDR3 residues: CSAYRDSYGYTF. The CDR3 nucleotides read TGCAGTGCTTACCGGGATTCCTATGGCTACACCTTC.

Only a few counts were recorded for this clonotype. CDR3 nucleotide sequence: TGTGCCAGCAGCCCCACCGGGACAGGGGGCGGAGAGACCCAGTACTTC. Translating gives CASSPTGTGGGETQYF. This chain links TRBV7-9 with TRBJ2-5; 12 bases fit TRBD1. The CDR3 is 16 residues long. CDR1 is SEHNR and CDR2 is FQNEAQ in the germline V gene (reference sequence). The V and J ends lost 5 bases and 4 bases, in that order; junction bases with no gene match: 8.

About this clonotype itself: A read error may explain this, as a much larger clone is one base away. V is TRBV6-1 and J is TRBJ2-7; D gene unclear. The CDR3 sequence is 12 residues long. Per the germline V gene, CDR1 is MNHNS and CDR2 is SASEGT. This CDR3 is CASGETGYEQYF. DNA for the CDR3: TGTGCCAGCGGTGAGACGGGCTACGAGCAGTACTTC.

The V gene is TRBV12-3 or TRBV12-4, the J gene TRBJ1-6; D gene unclear. V lost 7 bases, J lost 0 bases, and 4 bases lay in between. The CDR3 length is 13 residues. In DNA form, the CDR3 reads TGTGCCAGCACCAGCTCCTATAATTCACCCCTCCACTTT. Protein sequence: CASTSSYNSPLHF.

The count of this clonotype is one. This may be a read error, as it is one base from a much larger clone. V is TRBV13 and J is TRBJ2-7; D is undetermined. This CDR3 spans 14 amino acids. CDR1 PRHDT and CDR2 FYEKMQ come from the germline V gene (reference sequence). The CDR3 sequence is CAGSLGDSGPEQYF. DNA for the CDR3: TGTGCCGGCAGCTTAGGAGATTCGGGTCCCGAGCAGTACTTC.

This rearrangement joins TRBV29-1 to TRBJ1-1; TRBD1 matches at 7 bases. V shed 6 bases, J shed 5 bases, and the junction held 6 bases outside the gene matches. The germline gives CDR1 SQVTM, CDR2 ANQGSEA. The CDR3 covers 12 residues. The CDR3 protein is CSVLTGRTEAFF. Written as DNA, the CDR3 is TGCAGCGTCTTGACAGGGAGGACTGAAGCTTTCTTT.

The chain combines TRBV19 with TRBJ1-1, with TRBD1 matching over 7 bases. This CDR3 comprises 14 residues. Germline CDR1 LNHDA, CDR2 SQIVND (reference sequence). V shed 7 bases, J shed 4 bases, and the junction held 9 bases outside the gene matches. In DNA form, the CDR3 reads TGTGCCAGTACCAGAACAGGGGTGAGCACTGAAGCTTTCTTT. Protein sequence: CASTRTGVSTEAFF. The full variable domain, completed using reference TRBV19 and TRBJ1-1, is DGGITQSPKYLFRKEGQNVTLSCEQNLNHDAMYWYRQDPGQGLRLIYYSQIVNDFQKGDIAEGYSVSREKKESFPLTVTSAQKNPTAFYLCASTRTGVSTEAFFGQGTRLTVV.

The chain has TRBV2 and TRBJ1-6; D call uncertain. V was shortened by 7 bases and J by 10 bases, with 17 bases between the two germline ends. This CDR3 comprises 14 residues. In germline, CDR1 is SNHLY, CDR2 FYNNEI. Here the CDR3 reads CASTEGLVISPLHF. CDR3 bases: TGTGCCAGCACCGAAGGCTTGGTCATATCACCCCTCCACTTT.